The 5 T cell receptor beta chains below were found in one sample sequenced in a study of blood T cell repertoires in COVID-19. Assay: immunoSEQ multiplex PCR; the TCRdb copy retains only in-frame clones and omits some. The sample has about 360,000 clones, roughly 86% seen once. Sequencing used peripheral blood. These receptors were obtained from a human donor with acute or convalescent COVID-19. The donor label of this sample is uncertain.

The V gene is TRBV19, the J gene TRBJ1-5; the match to TRBD1 covers 8 bases. Trimming at V came to 0 bases and at J to 4 bases, leaving 2 bases not matched to a gene. The CDR3 consists of 15 residues. CDR1 is LNHDA, CDR2 SQIVND, per germline (reference sequence). The CDR3, as DNA: TGTGCCAGTAGTATAGATTGGACAGGGAATCAGCCCCAGCATTTT. Translation: CASSIDWTGNQPQHF.

The chain joins TRBV5-4 to TRBJ2-3; TRBD2 matches 12 bases. Germline CDR1 is SGHNT and CDR2 is YYREEE (reference sequence). There are 12 residues in the CDR3. Trimming at V came to 4 bases and at J to 14 bases, leaving 5 bases not matched to a gene. For the CDR3, the DNA is TGTGCCAGCAGCGTCGGACTAGCGGGGACGTATTTT. Translated, it gives CASSVGLAGTYF. The whole variable domain, remainder taken from reference TRBV5-4 and TRBJ2-3, is ETGVTQSPTHLIKTRGQQVTLRCSSQSGHNTVSWYQQALGQGPQFIFQYYREEENGRGNFPPRFSGLQFPNYSSELNVNALELDDSALYLCASSVGLAGTYFGPGTRLTVL.

The chain carries TRBV5-6 and TRBJ1-2; TRBD1 aligns across 7 bases. CDR3 size: 13 residues. Germline V CDR1 and CDR2: SGHDT, YYEEEE. The J segment lost 4 bases and the V segment lost 5 bases, leaving 5 bases of the junction unmatched. The CDR3 region is CASRSGTVYGYTF. CDR3 DNA sequence: TGTGCCAGCAGATCCGGGACAGTCTATGGCTACACCTTC.

The chain recombines TRBV28 with TRBJ1-1; D possibly corresponds to TRBD1 (5 bases). Trimming took off 7 bases at V and 1 base at J, with 16 bases between the two ends. CDR3 length equals 15 residues. Looked up from germline, CDR1 is MDHEN and CDR2 is SYDVKM. The CDR3, as DNA: TGTGCCAGCACTCGAAGGAACAGGCAGAACACTGAAGCTTTCTTT. Protein: CASTRRNRQNTEAFF.

This chain joins TRBV24-1 and TRBJ2-1, with 12 nucleotides matching TRBD2. Germline CDR1 reads KGHDR; CDR2 reads SFDVKD. CDR3 length equals 17 residues. V lost 6 bases and J lost 3; bases outside the gene matches: 8. The CDR3 spells CATSTPRTSGIYNEQFF. CDR3 DNA sequence: TGTGCCACCAGTACCCCCCGGACTAGCGGGATCTACAATGAGCAGTTCTTC.